This TCR beta chain was captured by sequencing in a study of blood T cell repertoires in COVID-19. Turning to the study itself: Samples representing acute and convalescent COVID-19 were sourced from the United States, Italy and Spain. PBMCs, B-cell-depleted T cells, or T cells were the source of the cDNA or gDNA that made up the material.

TCRdb's table, derived via immunoSEQ multiplex PCR, lists solely in-frame clones and lacks some. The sample includes 75,000 to 100,000 clones, 70% to 90% of them seen just once. The germline V gene has CDR1 KGHSH and CDR2 LQKENI. The CDR3 totals 14 residues. The germline V and J ends were trimmed by 3 bases and 0 bases, with 6 bases remaining between them. Input material: peripheral blood. This receptor was taken from a man aged 80 or over with acute or convalescent COVID-19. This chain links TRBV18 with TRBJ2-4; D is ambiguous. The chain's CDR3 is CASSPAVAKNIQYF. The CDR3 DNA is TGTGCCAGCTCACCTGCGGTAGCCAAAAACATTCAGTACTTC. Full variable domain (outside the CDR3, taken from reference TRBV18 and TRBJ2-4): NAGVMQNPRHLVRRRGQEARLRCSPMKGHSHVYWYRQLPEEGLKFMVYLQKENIIDESGMPKERFSAEFPKEGPSILRIQQVVRGDSAAYFCASSPAVAKNIQYFGAGTRLSVL.